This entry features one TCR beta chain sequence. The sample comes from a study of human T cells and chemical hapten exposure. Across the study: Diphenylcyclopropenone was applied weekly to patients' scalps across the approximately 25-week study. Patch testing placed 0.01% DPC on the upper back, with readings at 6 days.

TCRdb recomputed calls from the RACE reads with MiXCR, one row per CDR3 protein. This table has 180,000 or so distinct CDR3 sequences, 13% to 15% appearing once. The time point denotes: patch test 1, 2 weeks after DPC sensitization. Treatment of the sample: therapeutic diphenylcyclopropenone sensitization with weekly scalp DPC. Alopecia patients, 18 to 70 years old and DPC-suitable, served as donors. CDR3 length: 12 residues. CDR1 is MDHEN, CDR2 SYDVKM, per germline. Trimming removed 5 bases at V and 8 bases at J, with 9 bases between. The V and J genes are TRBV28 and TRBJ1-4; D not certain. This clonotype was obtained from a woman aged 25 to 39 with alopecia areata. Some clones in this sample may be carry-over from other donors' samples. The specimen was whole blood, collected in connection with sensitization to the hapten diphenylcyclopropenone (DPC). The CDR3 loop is CASSLLREKLFF. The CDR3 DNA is TGTGCCAGCAGTCTTCTGAGGGAAAAACTGTTTTTT.